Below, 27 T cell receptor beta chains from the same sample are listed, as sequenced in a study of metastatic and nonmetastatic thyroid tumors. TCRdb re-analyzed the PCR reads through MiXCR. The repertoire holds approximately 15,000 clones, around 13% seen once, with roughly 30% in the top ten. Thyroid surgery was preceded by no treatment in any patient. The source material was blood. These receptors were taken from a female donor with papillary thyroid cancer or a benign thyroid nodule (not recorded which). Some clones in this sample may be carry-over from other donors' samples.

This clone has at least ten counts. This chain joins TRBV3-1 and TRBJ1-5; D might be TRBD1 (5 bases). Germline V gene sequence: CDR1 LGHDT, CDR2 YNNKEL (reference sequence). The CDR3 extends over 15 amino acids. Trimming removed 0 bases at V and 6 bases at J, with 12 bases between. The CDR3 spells CASSQESGQGQPQHF. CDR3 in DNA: TGTGCCAGCAGCCAAGAGTCGGGGCAGGGTCAGCCCCAGCATTTT.

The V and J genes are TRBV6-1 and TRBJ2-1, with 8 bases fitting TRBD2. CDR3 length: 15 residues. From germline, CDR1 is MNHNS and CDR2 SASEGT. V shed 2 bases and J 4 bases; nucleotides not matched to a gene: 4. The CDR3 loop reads CASSESGGQYNEQFF. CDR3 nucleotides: TGTGCCAGCAGTGAAAGCGGGGGCCAATACAATGAGCAGTTCTTC.

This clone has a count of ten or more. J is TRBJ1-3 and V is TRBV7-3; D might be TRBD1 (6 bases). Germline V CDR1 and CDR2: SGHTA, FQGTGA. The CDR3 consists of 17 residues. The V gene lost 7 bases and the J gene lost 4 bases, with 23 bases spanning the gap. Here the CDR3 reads CASTLLITGKGGNTIYF. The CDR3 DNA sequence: TGTGCCAGCACCCTATTGATTACAGGGAAGGGAGGAAACACCATATATTTT.

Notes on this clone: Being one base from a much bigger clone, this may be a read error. The CDR3 DNA sequence: TGTGCCAGCAGCGGGGTGGTGGGGTGCTATGCTTTCTTT. This encodes CASSGVVGCYAFF. The rearrangement joins TRBV7-6 to TRBJ1-1, with D unresolved. The germline V gene encodes CDR1 SGHVS and CDR2 FNYEAQ. Trimming pared 5 bases from V and 11 bases from J, leaving 18 bases between. The CDR3 extends over 13 amino acids.

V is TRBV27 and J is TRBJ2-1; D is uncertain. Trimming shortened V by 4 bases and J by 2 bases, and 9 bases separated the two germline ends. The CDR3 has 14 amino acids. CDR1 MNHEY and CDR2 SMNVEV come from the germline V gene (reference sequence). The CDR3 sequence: CASSSWGPYNEQFF. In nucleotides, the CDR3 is TGTGCCAGCAGTTCCTGGGGTCCCTACAATGAGCAGTTCTTC.

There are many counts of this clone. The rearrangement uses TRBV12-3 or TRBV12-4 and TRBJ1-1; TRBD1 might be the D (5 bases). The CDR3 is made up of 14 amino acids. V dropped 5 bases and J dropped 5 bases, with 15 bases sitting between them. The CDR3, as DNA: TGTGCCAGCAGTCCCGGGGGGGGGAGGACTGAAGCTTTCTTT. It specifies CASSPGGGRTEAFF.

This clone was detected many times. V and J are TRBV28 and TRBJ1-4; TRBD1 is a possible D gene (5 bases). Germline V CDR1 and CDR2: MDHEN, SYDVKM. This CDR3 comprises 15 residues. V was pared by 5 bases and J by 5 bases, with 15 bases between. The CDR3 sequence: CASSPPDRTNEKLFF. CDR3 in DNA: TGTGCCAGCAGTCCTCCTGACAGAACAAATGAAAAACTGTTTTTT.

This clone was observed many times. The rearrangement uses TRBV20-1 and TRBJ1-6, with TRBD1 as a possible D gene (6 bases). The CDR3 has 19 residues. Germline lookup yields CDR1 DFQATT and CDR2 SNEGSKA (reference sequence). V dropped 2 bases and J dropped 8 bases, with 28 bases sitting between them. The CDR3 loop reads CSARMRKAGELGGYSPLHF. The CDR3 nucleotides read TGCAGTGCTAGAATGCGAAAGGCAGGCGAGTTAGGGGGGTATTCACCCCTCCACTTT.

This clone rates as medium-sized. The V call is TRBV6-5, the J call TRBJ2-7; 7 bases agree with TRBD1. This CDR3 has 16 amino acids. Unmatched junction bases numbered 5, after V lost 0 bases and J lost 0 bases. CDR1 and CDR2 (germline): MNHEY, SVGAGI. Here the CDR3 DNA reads TGTGCCAGCAGTTACTCTGCGACAGGGCACTCCTACGAGCAGTACTTC. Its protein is CASSYSATGHSYEQYF.

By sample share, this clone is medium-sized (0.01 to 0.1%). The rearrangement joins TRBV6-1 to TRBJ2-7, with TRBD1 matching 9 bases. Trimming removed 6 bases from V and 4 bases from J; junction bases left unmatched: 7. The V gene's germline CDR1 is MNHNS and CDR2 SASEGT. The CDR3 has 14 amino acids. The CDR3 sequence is CASRPAGQGYEQYF. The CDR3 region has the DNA TGTGCCAGCAGACCTGCGGGACAGGGTTACGAGCAGTACTTC.

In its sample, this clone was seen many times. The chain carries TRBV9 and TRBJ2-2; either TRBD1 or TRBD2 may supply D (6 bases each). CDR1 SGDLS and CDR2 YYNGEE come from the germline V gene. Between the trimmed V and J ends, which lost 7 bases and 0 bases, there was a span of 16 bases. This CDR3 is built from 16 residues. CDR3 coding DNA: TGTGCCAGCTTGTCGGAGGGGGGAACGAACACCGGGGAGCTGTTTTTT. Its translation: CASLSEGGTNTGELFF.

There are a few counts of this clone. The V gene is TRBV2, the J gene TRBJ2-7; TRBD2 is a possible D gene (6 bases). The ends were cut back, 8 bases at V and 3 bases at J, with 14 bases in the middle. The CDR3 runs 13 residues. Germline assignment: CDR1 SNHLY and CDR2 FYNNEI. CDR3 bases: TGTGCCAGCGGCCGGGACTCCCACTACGAGCAGTACTTC. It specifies CASGRDSHYEQYF.

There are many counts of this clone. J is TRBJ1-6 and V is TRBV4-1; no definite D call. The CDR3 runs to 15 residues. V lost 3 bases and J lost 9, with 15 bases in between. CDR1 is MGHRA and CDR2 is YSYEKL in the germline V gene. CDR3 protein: CASSHDGEFGSPLHF. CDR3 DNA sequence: TGCGCCAGCAGCCACGACGGGGAGTTTGGTTCACCCCTCCACTTT.

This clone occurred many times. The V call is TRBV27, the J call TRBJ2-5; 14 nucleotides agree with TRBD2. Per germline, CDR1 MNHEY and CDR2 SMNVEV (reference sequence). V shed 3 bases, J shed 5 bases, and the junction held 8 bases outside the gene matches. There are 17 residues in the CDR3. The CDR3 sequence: CASSLRLAGGPGETQYF. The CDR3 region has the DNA TGTGCCAGCAGTTTGCGACTAGCGGGAGGGCCTGGGGAGACCCAGTACTTC.

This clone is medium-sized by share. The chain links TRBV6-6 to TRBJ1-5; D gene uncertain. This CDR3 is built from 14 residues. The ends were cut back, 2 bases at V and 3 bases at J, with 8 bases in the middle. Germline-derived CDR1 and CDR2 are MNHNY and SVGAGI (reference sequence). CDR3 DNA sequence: TGTGCCAGCAGTTACGAGCGGTACAATCAGCCCCAGCATTTT. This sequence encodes CASSYERYNQPQHF.

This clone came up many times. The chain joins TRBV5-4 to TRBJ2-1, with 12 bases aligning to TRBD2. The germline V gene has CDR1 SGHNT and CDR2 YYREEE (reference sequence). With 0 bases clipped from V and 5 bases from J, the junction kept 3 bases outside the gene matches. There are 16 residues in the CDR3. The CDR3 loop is CASSLGLAGGDNEQFF. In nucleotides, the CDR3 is TGTGCCAGCAGCTTGGGGCTAGCGGGAGGGGACAATGAGCAGTTCTTC.

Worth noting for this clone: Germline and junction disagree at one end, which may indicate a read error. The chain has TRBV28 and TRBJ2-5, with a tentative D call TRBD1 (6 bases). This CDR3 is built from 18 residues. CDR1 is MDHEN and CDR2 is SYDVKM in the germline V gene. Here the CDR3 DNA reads TGTGCCAACAGCCTAGGGGGAGACAGTTCCCCCCGGTGGGAGACCAAGTACTTC. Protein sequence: CANSLGGDSSPRWETKYF.

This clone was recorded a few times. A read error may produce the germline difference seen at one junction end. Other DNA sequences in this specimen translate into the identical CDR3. The CDR3 is CASRQAGGPREQFF. The DNA for the CDR3 is TGCGCCAGCAGGCAGGCGGGAGGGCCTCGTGAGCAGTTCTTC. The gene calls are TRBV9 and TRBJ2-1, with TRBD2 matching over 9 bases. The length of the CDR3 is 14 residues. Looked up from germline, CDR1 is SGDLS and CDR2 is YYNGEE.

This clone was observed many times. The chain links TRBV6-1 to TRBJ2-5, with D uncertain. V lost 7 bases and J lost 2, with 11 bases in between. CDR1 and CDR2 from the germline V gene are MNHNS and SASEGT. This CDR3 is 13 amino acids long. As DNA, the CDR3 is TGTGCCAGCATAGTACCCATACAAGAGACCCAGTACTTC. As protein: CASIVPIQETQYF.

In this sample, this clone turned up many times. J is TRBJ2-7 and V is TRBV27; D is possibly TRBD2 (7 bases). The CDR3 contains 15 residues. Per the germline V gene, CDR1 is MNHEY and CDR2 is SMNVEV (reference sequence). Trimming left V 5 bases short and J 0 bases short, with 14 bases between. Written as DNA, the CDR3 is TGTGCCAGCAGTAGGGGGGGGGCCAGCTCCTACGAGCAGTACTTC. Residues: CASSRGGASSYEQYF.

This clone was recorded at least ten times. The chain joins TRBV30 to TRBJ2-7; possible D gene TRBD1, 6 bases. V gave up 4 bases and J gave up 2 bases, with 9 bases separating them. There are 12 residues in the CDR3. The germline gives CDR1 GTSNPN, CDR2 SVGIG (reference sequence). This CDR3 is CAWKGDTYEQYF. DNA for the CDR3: TGTGCCTGGAAGGGGGACACCTACGAGCAGTACTTC. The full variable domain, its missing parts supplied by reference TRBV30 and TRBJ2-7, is SQTIHQWPATLVQPVGSPLSLECTVEGTSNPNLYWYRQAAGRGLQLLFYSVGIGQISSEVPQNLSASRPQDRQFILSSKKLLLSDSGFYLCAWKGDTYEQYFGPGTRLTVT.

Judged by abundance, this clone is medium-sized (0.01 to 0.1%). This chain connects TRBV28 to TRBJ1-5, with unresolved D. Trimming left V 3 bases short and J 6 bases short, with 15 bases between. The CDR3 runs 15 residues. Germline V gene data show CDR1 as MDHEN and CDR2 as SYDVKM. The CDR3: CASSFATAGLQPQHF. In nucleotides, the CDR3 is TGTGCCAGCAGTTTTGCAACTGCAGGTCTTCAGCCCCAGCATTTT.

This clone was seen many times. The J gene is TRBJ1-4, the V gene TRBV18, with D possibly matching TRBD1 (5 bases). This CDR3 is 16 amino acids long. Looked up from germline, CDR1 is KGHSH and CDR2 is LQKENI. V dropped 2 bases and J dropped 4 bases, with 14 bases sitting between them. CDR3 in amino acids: CASSPRTRDLNEKLFF. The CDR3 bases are TGTGCCAGCTCACCAAGGACGCGGGACCTTAATGAAAAACTGTTTTTT.

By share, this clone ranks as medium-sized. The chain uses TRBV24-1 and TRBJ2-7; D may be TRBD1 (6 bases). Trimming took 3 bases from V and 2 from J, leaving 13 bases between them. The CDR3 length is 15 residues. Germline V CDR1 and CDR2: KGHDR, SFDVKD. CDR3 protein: CATSDTRTAAYEQYF. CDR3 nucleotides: TGTGCCACCAGTGATACAAGGACAGCCGCCTACGAGCAGTACTTC.

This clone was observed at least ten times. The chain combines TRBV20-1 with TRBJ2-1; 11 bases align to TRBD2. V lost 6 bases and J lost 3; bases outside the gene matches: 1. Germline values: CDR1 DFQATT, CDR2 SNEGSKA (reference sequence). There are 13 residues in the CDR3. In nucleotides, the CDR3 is TGCAGTGCGACTAGCGGGGACTACAATGAGCAGTTCTTC. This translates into CSATSGDYNEQFF.

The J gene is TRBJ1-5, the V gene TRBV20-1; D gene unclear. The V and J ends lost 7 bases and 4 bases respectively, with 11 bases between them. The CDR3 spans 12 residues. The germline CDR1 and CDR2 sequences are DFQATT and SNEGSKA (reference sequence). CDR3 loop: CSVYILNQPQHF. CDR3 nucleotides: TGCAGTGTGTACATTCTAAATCAGCCCCAGCATTTT.

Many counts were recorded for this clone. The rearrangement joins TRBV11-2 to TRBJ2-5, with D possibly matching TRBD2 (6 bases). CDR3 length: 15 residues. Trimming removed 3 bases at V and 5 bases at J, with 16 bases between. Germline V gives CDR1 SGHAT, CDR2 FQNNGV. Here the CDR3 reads CASSFIRGLRETQYF. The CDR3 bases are TGTGCCAGCAGCTTCATTCGGGGGTTGCGTGAGACCCAGTACTTC.